The next 22 T cell receptor beta chains were all read from a single sample in a study of T cells after yellow fever vaccination. TCRdb itself ran the 5' RACE reads through MiXCR, one entry per CDR3 protein. The sample lists some 340,000 distinct CDR3 sequences, about 10% seen once, with about 3% in the top ten. Sequenced here: CD4+ T cells sorted from PBMCs, sampled 45 days after the yellow fever booster vaccination. The source is a man aged 18-30 years who received the YFV17D yellow fever vaccine.

The rearrangement links TRBV28 to TRBJ1-6, with D hard to call. CDR3 length: 12 amino acids. The germline gives CDR1 MDHEN, CDR2 SYDVKM. Deletions cut 3 bases from V and 6 bases from J, with 3 bases between. In DNA, the CDR3 is TGTGCCAGCAGTTTGGCTAATTCACCCCTCCACTTT. The encoded protein is CASSLANSPLHF.

The V gene is TRBV27, the J gene TRBJ2-2; D is tentatively TRBD1 or TRBD2 (6 bases each). The CDR3 spans 16 residues. The V gene's germline CDR1 is MNHEY and CDR2 SMNVEV (reference sequence). V was clipped by 6 bases and J by 1 base, with 15 bases between them. CDR3 nucleotide sequence: TGTGCCAGCAGCGGGGGTAGGACAGAGAACACCGGGGAGCTGTTTTTT. It translates to CASSGGRTENTGELFF.

This clonotype occurred a few times. This CDR3 is CASSLTFRAGEQFF. The CDR3 bases are TGTGCCAGCAGCTTAACGTTCAGGGCTGGTGAGCAGTTCTTC. V usage is TRBV7-3 and J usage is TRBJ2-1, with TRBD1 as a possible D gene (5 bases). V shed 0 bases and J shed 9 bases, with 12 bases lying between them. Germline V gives CDR1 SGHTA, CDR2 FQGTGA. The length of the CDR3 is 14 residues.

The CDR3 DNA follows: TGTGCCAGCAGCTCGAGGGGGGTCGGTGGAAACACCATATATTTT. Its protein product is CASSSRGVGGNTIYF. The chain links TRBV7-2 to TRBJ1-3, with TRBD1 as a possible D gene (6 bases). The germline gives CDR1 SGHTA, CDR2 FQGNSA. The length of the CDR3 is 15 residues. V dropped 4 bases and J dropped 3 bases, with 13 bases sitting between them.

The table lists this clonotype with many counts. The chain uses TRBV10-3 and TRBJ2-5; maybe TRBD1 (7 bases). The CDR3 consists of 14 residues. Trimming took 4 bases from V and 5 from J, leaving 14 bases between them. CDR1 and CDR2 (germline): ENHRY, SYGVKD. The CDR3 DNA sequence: TGTGCCATCAGTGGTACAGGGGCGGGGGAGACCCAGTACTTC. The encoded protein is CAISGTGAGETQYF.

This clonotype was detected many times. At one boundary the junction diverges from the germline segment, which might be a read error. The CDR3 sequence is CASSSNSGGVNEQFF. As DNA, the CDR3 is TGTGCTAGCAGCTCCAATAGCGGGGGGGTTAATGAGCAGTTCTTC. The chain uses TRBV7-7 and TRBJ2-1; 11 bases are shared with TRBD2. This CDR3 comprises 15 residues. The germline V gene has CDR1 SSHAT and CDR2 FNYEAQ (reference sequence).

This clonotype was picked up a small number of times. V and J are TRBV2 and TRBJ2-7; 9 bases agree with TRBD1. V lost 6 bases, J lost 1 base, and 13 bases stayed unmatched. Per germline, CDR1 SNHLY and CDR2 FYNNEI. This CDR3 contains 17 residues. CDR3 in DNA: TGTGCCAGCAGCCCGGGACAGGGATTTTCATCTTCCTACGAGCAGTACTTC. This sequence encodes CASSPGQGFSSSYEQYF.

The chain has TRBV10-3 and TRBJ1-6; D not certain. V shed 0 bases and J shed 7 bases, with 7 bases lying between them. CDR3 size: 14 residues. Germline V gene data show CDR1 as ENHRY and CDR2 as SYGVKD. The CDR3 here is CAISESPANSPLHF. CDR3 sequence (DNA): TGTGCCATCAGTGAGTCTCCGGCGAATTCACCCCTCCACTTT.

This clonotype is a singleton in its sample. V and J are TRBV5-1 and TRBJ2-2; no reliable D call. Trimming took 0 bases from V and 1 from J, leaving 7 bases between them. Germline CDR1 is SGHRS and CDR2 is YFSETQ. The CDR3 runs to 15 residues. The DNA of the CDR3 is TGCGCCAGCAGCTTGGAGTGGGGGAACACCGGGGAGCTGTTTTTT. Protein product: CASSLEWGNTGELFF. Filled out from reference TRBV5-1 and TRBJ2-2, the complete variable domain reads KAGVTQTPRYLIKTRGQQVTLSCSPISGHRSVSWYQQTPGQGLQFLFEYFSETQRNKGNFPGRFSGRQFSNSRSEMNVSTLELGDSALYLCASSLEWGNTGELFFGEGSRLTVL.

This clonotype was observed a handful of times. The rearrangement joins TRBV4-1 to TRBJ2-1; D is unresolved. The germline V gene encodes CDR1 MGHRA and CDR2 YSYEKL. Trimming pared 1 base from V and 9 bases from J, leaving 13 bases between. This CDR3 contains 14 residues. Written as DNA, the CDR3 is TGCGCCAGCAGCCAAGGGCTATTTGGGATTGAGCAGTTCTTC. This codes for CASSQGLFGIEQFF.

This chain joins TRBV9 and TRBJ1-1, with D tentatively TRBD1 (6 bases). The CDR3 is made up of 13 amino acids. CDR1 and CDR2 from the germline V gene are SGDLS and YYNGEE. V lost 4 bases, J lost 4 bases, and 11 bases lay in between. CDR3 residues: CASSIGGGTEAFF. DNA for the CDR3: TGTGCCAGCAGCATAGGGGGGGGCACTGAAGCTTTCTTT.

In this sample, this clonotype turned up a few times. The chain employs TRBV7-2 and TRBJ2-2; 9 nucleotides match TRBD2. CDR3 length: 15 amino acids. Germline V CDR1 and CDR2: SGHTA, FQGNSA. V gave up 4 bases and J gave up 5 bases; unmatched junction bases: 5. The CDR3 loop is CASSSPSGKTGELFF. CDR3 coding DNA: TGTGCCAGCAGCTCTCCTAGCGGGAAGACCGGGGAGCTGTTTTTT.

CDR3 DNA: TGTGCCAGCAGCCAAGCGGGGGCTGGAAATGAGCAGTTCTTC. Translated, it gives CASSQAGAGNEQFF. This chain connects TRBV3-1 to TRBJ2-1; D may match TRBD1 or TRBD2 (6 bases each). From germline, CDR1 is LGHDT and CDR2 YNNKEL (reference sequence). V lost 1 base and J 7 bases, leaving 11 bases between the germline ends. This CDR3 contains 14 residues.

The table lists this clonotype with a few counts. The V gene is TRBV10-3, the J gene TRBJ2-3, with D unclear. The CDR3 sequence is 13 residues long. The ends were cut back, 4 bases at V and 2 bases at J, with 7 bases in the middle. Germline V gene sequence: CDR1 ENHRY, CDR2 SYGVKD. The CDR3, as DNA: TGTGCCATCAGTGTGGGATCCACAGATACGCAGTATTTT. Amino acid sequence: CAISVGSTDTQYF.

The rearrangement links TRBV7-2 to TRBJ2-5, with D perhaps TRBD1 (6 bases). Germline assignment: CDR1 SGHTA and CDR2 FQGNSA. The length of the CDR3 is 13 residues. The V and J ends lost 5 bases and 7 bases respectively, with 14 bases between them. CDR3 amino acids: CASSPGVAGTQYF. CDR3 DNA: TGTGCCAGCAGCCCAGGGGTTGCGGGGACCCAGTACTTC.

The chain joins TRBV6-5 to TRBJ2-5; D gene ambiguous. This CDR3 has 13 residues. V lost 6 bases to trimming and J lost 5 bases, with 13 bases between them. Germline V lookup: CDR1 MNHEY, CDR2 SVGAGI. Here the CDR3 reads CASSPRRKETQYF. CDR3 nucleotides: TGTGCCAGCAGCCCCCGCAGGAAGGAGACCCAGTACTTC.

The chain couples TRBV2 to TRBJ1-4; D unresolved. The V gene's germline CDR1 is SNHLY and CDR2 FYNNEI. Trimming left V 5 bases short and J 0 bases short, with 10 bases between. The CDR3 runs to 15 residues. The CDR3 reads CASSKEGTTNEKLFF. In DNA form, the CDR3 reads TGTGCCAGCAGTAAGGAAGGTACAACTAATGAAAAACTGTTTTTT. The full variable domain, with the rest looked up from reference TRBV2 and TRBJ1-4, is EPEVTQTPSHQVTQMGQEVILRCVPISNHLYFYWYRQILGQKVEFLVSFYNNEISEKSEIFDDQFSVERPDGSNFTLKIRSTKLEDSAMYFCASSKEGTTNEKLFFGSGTQLSVL.

This clonotype was observed many times. The chain joins TRBV19 to TRBJ2-2; 8 bases fit TRBD1. V shed 9 bases, J shed 1 base, and the junction held 7 bases outside the gene matches. The germline gives CDR1 LNHDA, CDR2 SQIVND (reference sequence). This CDR3 comprises 15 residues. The chain's CDR3 is CASSTGTGNTGELFF. Written as DNA, the CDR3 is TGTGCCAGCAGCACCGGGACAGGGAACACCGGGGAGCTGTTTTTT.

The CDR3 DNA sequence: TGCGCCAGCAGCACGGGACAGGCCGACGATACGCAGTATTTT. Residues: CASSTGQADDTQYF. The chain couples TRBV5-1 to TRBJ2-3, with 8 positions matching TRBD1. V gave up 4 bases and J gave up 6 bases; unmatched junction bases: 7. Germline V gives CDR1 SGHRS, CDR2 YFSETQ. The CDR3 covers 14 residues.

The V call is TRBV10-3, the J call TRBJ2-5; D is undetermined. The CDR3 has 12 residues. The V gene lost 3 bases and the J gene lost 6 bases, with 8 bases spanning the gap. The V gene's germline CDR1 is ENHRY and CDR2 SYGVKD. The CDR3 coding sequence is TGTGCCATCAGTGACACAGTAAAGACCCAGTACTTC. As protein: CAISDTVKTQYF.

In this sample, this clonotype turned up a few times. This chain connects TRBV20-1 to TRBJ1-1, with D hard to call. V shed 5 bases and J shed 1 base, with 11 bases lying between them. CDR3 size: 13 residues. Germline CDR1 DFQATT, CDR2 SNEGSKA (reference sequence). The CDR3 here is CSAPGRSNTEAFF. As DNA, the CDR3 is TGCAGTGCTCCCGGGCGATCGAACACTGAAGCTTTCTTT.

In this sample, this clonotype turned up a few times. J is TRBJ2-2 and V is TRBV20-1, with 11 bases that match TRBD2. Germline V lookup: CDR1 DFQATT, CDR2 SNEGSKA (reference sequence). After removal of 3 bases from V and 3 bases from J, the junction contained 0 bases not matched to a gene. The CDR3 loop spans 14 amino acids. For the CDR3, the DNA is TGCAGTGCTAGGACTAGCGGGGACACCGGGGAGCTGTTTTTT. Amino acids: CSARTSGDTGELFF.